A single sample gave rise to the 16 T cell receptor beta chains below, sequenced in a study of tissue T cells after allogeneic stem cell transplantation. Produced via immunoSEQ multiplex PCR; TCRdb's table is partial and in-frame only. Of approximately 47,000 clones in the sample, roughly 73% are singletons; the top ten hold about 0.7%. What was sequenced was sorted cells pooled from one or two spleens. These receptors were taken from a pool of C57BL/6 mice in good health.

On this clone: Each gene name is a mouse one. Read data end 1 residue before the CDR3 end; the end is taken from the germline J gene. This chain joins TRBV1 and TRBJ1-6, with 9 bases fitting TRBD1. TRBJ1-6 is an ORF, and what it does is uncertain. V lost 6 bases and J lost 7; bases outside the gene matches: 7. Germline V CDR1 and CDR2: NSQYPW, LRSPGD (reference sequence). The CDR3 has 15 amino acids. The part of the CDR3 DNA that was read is TGCACCTGCAGGGGGACAGGGAGGAAGAATTCGCCCCTCTAC. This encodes CTCRGTGRKNSPLY. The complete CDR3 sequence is CTCRGTGRKNSPLYF.

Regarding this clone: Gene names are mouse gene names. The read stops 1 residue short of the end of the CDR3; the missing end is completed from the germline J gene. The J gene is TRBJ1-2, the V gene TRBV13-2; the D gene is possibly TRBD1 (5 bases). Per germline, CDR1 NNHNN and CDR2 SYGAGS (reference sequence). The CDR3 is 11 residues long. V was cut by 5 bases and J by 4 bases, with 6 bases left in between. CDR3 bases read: TGTGCCAGCGGGGACACCTCCGACTACACC. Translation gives CASGDTSDYT. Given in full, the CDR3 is CASGDTSDYTF.

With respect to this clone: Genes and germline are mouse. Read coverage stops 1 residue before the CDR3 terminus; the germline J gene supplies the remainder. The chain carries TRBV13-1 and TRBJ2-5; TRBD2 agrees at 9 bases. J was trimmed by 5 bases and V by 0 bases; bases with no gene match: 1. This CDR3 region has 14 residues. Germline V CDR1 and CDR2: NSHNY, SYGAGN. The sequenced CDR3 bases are TGTGCCAGCAGTGATGAACTGGGGGGAGACACCCAGTAC. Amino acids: CASSDELGGDTQY. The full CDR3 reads CASSDELGGDTQYF.

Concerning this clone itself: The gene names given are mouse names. CDR3 sequence: CASGDAPGGNSDYTF. CDR3 bases read: TGTGCCAGCGGTGATGCACCAGGGGGCAACTCCGACTACACC. This rearrangement joins TRBV13-2 to TRBJ1-2; 8 nucleotides agree with TRBD1. The read gets to within 1 residue of the CDR3 end, and the germline J gene fills in the rest. J gave up 2 bases and V 0 bases, and 3 bases lay outside the gene matches. This CDR3 contains 15 residues. The germline CDR1 and CDR2 sequences are NNHNN and SYGAGS (reference sequence).

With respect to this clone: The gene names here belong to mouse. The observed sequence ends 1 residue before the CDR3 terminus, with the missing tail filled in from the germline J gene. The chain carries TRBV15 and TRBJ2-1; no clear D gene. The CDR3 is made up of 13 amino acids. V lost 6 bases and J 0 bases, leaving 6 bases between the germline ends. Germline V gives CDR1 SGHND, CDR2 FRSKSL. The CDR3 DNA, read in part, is TGTGCCAGCAGCCCAGATAACTATGCTGAGCAGTTC. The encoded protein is CASSPDNYAEQF. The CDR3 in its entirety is CASSPDNYAEQFF.

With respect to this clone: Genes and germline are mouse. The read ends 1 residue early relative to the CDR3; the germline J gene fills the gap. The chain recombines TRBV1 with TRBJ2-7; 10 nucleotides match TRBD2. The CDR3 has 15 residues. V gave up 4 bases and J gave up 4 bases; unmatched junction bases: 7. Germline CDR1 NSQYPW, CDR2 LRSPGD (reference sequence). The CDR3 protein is CTCSGVPGLGYEQYF. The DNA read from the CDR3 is TGCACCTGCAGTGGAGTCCCGGGACTGGGGTATGAACAGTAC.

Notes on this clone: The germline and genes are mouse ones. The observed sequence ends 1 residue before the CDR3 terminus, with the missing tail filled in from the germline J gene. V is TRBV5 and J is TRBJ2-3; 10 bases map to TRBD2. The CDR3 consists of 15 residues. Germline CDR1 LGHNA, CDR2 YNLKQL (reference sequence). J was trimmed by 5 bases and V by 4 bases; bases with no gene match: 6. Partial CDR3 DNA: TGTGCCAGCAGCCCCCTGGGGGGGCGCGAAGAAACGCTGTAT. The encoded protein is CASSPLGGREETLY. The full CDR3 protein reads CASSPLGGREETLYF.

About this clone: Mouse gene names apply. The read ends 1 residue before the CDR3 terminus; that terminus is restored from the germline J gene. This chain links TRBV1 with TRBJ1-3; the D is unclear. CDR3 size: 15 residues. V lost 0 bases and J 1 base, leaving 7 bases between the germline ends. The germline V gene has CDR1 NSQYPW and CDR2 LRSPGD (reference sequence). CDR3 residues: CTCSADRQSGNTLYF. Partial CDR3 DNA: TGCACCTGCAGTGCAGATCGGCAGTCTGGAAATACGCTCTAT.

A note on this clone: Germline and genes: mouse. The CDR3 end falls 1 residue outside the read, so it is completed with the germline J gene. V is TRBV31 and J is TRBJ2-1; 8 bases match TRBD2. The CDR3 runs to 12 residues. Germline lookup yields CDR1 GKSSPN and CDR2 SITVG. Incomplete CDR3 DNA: TGTGCAGGGGGGGCAGGCTATGCTGAGCAGTTC. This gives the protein CAGGAGYAEQF. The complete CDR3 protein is CAGGAGYAEQFF.

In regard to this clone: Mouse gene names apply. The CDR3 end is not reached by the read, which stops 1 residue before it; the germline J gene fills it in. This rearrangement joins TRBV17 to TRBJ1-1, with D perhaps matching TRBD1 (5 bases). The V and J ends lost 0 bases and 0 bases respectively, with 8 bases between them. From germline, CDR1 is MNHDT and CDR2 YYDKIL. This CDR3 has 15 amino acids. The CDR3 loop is CASSRDGGANTEVFF. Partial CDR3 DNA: TGTGCTAGCAGTAGAGATGGGGGTGCAAACACAGAAGTCTTC.

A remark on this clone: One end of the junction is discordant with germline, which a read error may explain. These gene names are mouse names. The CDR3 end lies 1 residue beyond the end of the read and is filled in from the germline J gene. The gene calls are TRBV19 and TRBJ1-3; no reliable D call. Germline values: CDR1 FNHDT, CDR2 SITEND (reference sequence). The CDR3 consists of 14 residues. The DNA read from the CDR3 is TGTGTCAGCAGTATCGGAGTTTCTGGAAATACGCTCTAT. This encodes CVSSIGVSGNTLY. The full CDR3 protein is CVSSIGVSGNTLYF.

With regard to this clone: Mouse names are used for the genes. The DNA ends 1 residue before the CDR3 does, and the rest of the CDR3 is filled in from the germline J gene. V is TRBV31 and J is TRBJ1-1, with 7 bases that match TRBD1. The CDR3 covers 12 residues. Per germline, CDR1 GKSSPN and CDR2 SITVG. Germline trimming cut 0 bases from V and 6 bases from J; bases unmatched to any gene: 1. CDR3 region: CAWSLGQPEVFF. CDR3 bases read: TGTGCCTGGAGTCTGGGACAGCCAGAAGTCTTC.

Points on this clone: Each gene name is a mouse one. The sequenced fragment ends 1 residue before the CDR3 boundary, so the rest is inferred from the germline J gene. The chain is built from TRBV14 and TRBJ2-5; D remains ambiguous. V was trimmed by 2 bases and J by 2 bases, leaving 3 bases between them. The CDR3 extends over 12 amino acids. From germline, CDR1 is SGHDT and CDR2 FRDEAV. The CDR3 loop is CASSLSQDTQYF. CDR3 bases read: TGTGCCAGCAGTTTGTCCCAAGACACCCAGTAC.

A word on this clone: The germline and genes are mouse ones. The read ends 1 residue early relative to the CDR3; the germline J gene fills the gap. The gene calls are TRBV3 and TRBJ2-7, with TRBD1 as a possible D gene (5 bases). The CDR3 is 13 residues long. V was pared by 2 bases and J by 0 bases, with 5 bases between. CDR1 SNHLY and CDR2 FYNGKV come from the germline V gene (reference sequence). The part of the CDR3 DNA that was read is TGTGCCAGCAGCTTACAGGGCTCCTATGAACAGTAC. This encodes CASSLQGSYEQY. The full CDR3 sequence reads CASSLQGSYEQYF.

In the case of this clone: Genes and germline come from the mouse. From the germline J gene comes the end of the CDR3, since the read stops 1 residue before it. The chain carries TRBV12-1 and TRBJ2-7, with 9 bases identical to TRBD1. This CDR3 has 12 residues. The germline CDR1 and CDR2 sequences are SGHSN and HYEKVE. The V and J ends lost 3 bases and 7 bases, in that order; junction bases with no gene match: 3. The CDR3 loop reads CASSNRGQEQYF. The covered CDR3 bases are TGTGCCAGCTCTAACAGGGGGCAGGAACAGTAC.

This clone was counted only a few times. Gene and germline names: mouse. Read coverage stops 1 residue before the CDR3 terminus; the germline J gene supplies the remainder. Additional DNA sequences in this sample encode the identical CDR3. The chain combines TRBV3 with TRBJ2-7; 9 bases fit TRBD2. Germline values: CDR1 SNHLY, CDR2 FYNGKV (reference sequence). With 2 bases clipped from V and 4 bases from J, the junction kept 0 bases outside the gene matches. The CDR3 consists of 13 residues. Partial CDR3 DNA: TGTGCCAGCAGCTTAACTGGGGGGTATGAACAGTAC. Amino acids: CASSLTGGYEQY. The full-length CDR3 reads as CASSLTGGYEQYF.